The 21 T cell receptor beta chains below were found in one sample sequenced in a study of T cell responses to AZD1222 COVID-19 vaccine (dated by TCRdb to the early 2020s). Libraries were constructed by the immunoSEQ multiplex PCR assay. In TCRdb, the immuneACCESS table is reduced to in-frame sequences with V and J assigned. These tables do not hold every clone; where another copy was compared, an unresolved V gene accounts for under half, and the others remain unexplained. Counted in this sample were over 85,000 clones; about 90% of them appeared once. Approximately 16% of the sample goes to the ten largest clones. The meaning of the sample's time point label: about 28 days (+/-7) after the second vaccine dose. The input for sequencing was peripheral blood, taken 28 days after the second AZD1222 dose. The receptors here all came from an adult who received the AZD1222 COVID-19 vaccine.

The J gene is TRBJ2-5, the V gene TRBV7-3; D uncertain. This CDR3 has 13 amino acids. Trimming pared 5 bases from V and 5 bases from J, leaving 12 bases between. Germline V gene data show CDR1 as SGHTA and CDR2 as FQGTGA. The CDR3 here is CASSPQMGETQYF. The CDR3 DNA reads as TGTGCCAGCAGCCCCCAAATGGGGGAGACCCAGTACTTC.

The rearrangement joins TRBV6-5 to TRBJ2-3; D ambiguous. With 2 bases removed from V and 0 bases from J, the gap between germline ends came to 9 bases. The germline gives CDR1 MNHEY, CDR2 SVGAGI. This CDR3 spans 15 amino acids. The CDR3 is CASSYRQASTDTQYF. The CDR3 coding sequence is TGTGCCAGCAGTTACCGCCAGGCGAGCACAGATACGCAGTATTTT.

The chain carries TRBV6-2 or TRBV6-3 and TRBJ2-2; 7 nucleotides match TRBD1. Trimming took 4 bases from V and 4 from J; bases not matched to a gene: 3. This CDR3 contains 14 residues. The germline CDR1 and CDR2 sequences are MNHEY and SVGEGT. This CDR3 is CASSLGGSTGELFF. The DNA of the CDR3 is TGTGCCAGCAGTTTAGGGGGCAGCACCGGGGAGCTGTTTTTT.

This sequence joins TRBV23-1 and TRBJ1-5; a weak D match, TRBD1 (5 bases). TRBV23-1 is an ORF; its function is uncertain. The CDR3 is made up of 15 amino acids. The V end lost 0 bases, the J end lost 7 bases, and 13 bases lay between the germline ends. The CDR3: CASSQSRGSFQPQHF. The CDR3, as DNA: TGCGCCAGCAGTCAATCTCGGGGGAGTTTCCAGCCCCAGCATTTT.

This chain links TRBV30 with TRBJ2-3, with unresolved D. V dropped 1 base and J dropped 1 base, with 9 bases sitting between them. The germline gives CDR1 GTSNPN, CDR2 SVGIG (reference sequence). The CDR3 is made up of 14 amino acids. CDR3 DNA sequence: TGTGCCTGGAGTGGAGCCCCCCGCACAGATACGCAGTATTTT. The encoded protein is CAWSGAPRTDTQYF. Complete variable domain (other parts from reference TRBV30 and TRBJ2-3): SQTIHQWPATLVQPVGSPLSLECTVEGTSNPNLYWYRQAAGRGLQLLFYSVGIGQISSEVPQNLSASRPQDRQFILSSKKLLLSDSGFYLCAWSGAPRTDTQYFGPGTRLTVL.

The rearrangement joins TRBV21-1 to TRBJ2-5; no check of the table's D call, TRBD2, against the DNA was made. TRBV21-1 corresponds to a pseudogene. This CDR3 has 16 amino acids. CDR3 protein: CASSKANSGRRETQYF. The CDR3 DNA reads TGTGCCAGCAGCAAAGCAAATAGCGGGAGGAGAGAGACCCAGTACTTC.

This clone was found a few times. The chain joins TRBV10-1 to TRBJ2-1, with 7 bases that match TRBD1. This CDR3 is 13 amino acids long. The J segment lost 5 bases and the V segment lost 5 bases, leaving 3 bases of the junction unmatched. The germline V gene encodes CDR1 WNHNN and CDR2 SYGVQD (reference sequence). The chain's CDR3 is CASSSGQNNEQFF. The CDR3 nucleotides are TGCGCCAGCAGTTCGGGACAGAACAATGAGCAGTTCTTC.

This chain links TRBV18 with TRBJ2-2; 8 bases match TRBD2. The length of the CDR3 is 17 residues. The V and J ends lost 4 bases and 4 bases, in that order; junction bases with no gene match: 11. Germline V lookup: CDR1 KGHSH, CDR2 LQKENI. This CDR3 is CASSHYLGTRSTGELFF. The CDR3 bases are TGTGCCAGCTCACACTACCTCGGGACTAGAAGCACCGGGGAGCTGTTTTTT.

This clone turned up a few times. V is TRBV28 and J is TRBJ1-2; 7 positions agree with TRBD1. The length of the CDR3 is 14 residues. Germline values: CDR1 MDHEN, CDR2 SYDVKM. J was trimmed by 5 bases and V by 6 bases; bases with no gene match: 9. CDR3 nucleotides: TGTGCCAGCAGCCGTCCCCTGACAGGGTATGGCTACACCTTC. It encodes CASSRPLTGYGYTF.

The chain is built from TRBV18 and TRBJ1-4; 11 bases fit TRBD1. Looked up from germline, CDR1 is KGHSH and CDR2 is LQKENI. The trim removed 3 bases at V and 3 bases at J, leaving 9 bases unmatched. CDR3 size: 18 residues. CDR3: CASSPRPGQGASNEKLFF. The CDR3 nucleotides read TGTGCCAGCTCACCCCGCCCCGGACAGGGGGCTTCTAATGAAAAACTGTTTTTT. Full variable domain (remainder filled in from reference TRBV18 and TRBJ1-4): NAGVMQNPRHLVRRRGQEARLRCSPMKGHSHVYWYRQLPEEGLKFMVYLQKENIIDESGMPKERFSAEFPKEGPSILRIQQVVRGDSAAYFCASSPRPGQGASNEKLFFGSGTQLSVL.

The chain joins TRBV6-5 to TRBJ1-2; 9 positions match TRBD1. The germline gives CDR1 MNHEY, CDR2 SVGAGI. The CDR3 spans 14 residues. Trimming took 2 bases from V and 8 from J; bases not matched to a gene: 6. Here the CDR3 DNA reads TGTGCCAGCAGTTACGGACAGGGGACGAGAGGCTACACCTTC. It specifies CASSYGQGTRGYTF.

The chain couples TRBV6-6 to TRBJ1-5; no reliable D call. The V and J ends lost 2 bases and 0 bases respectively, with 5 bases between them. Germline CDR1 and CDR2: MNHNY and SVGAGI (reference sequence). This CDR3 contains 14 residues. In DNA form, the CDR3 reads TGTGCCAGCAGTTACGGCGGTAGCAATCAGCCCCAGCATTTT. Its translation: CASSYGGSNQPQHF.

The chain joins TRBV27 to TRBJ1-5; a weak D match, TRBD1 (6 bases). The V gene lost 6 bases and the J gene lost 4 bases, with 10 bases spanning the gap. The length of the CDR3 is 13 residues. Germline V gene sequence: CDR1 MNHEY, CDR2 SMNVEV (reference sequence). CDR3 in amino acids: CASRGGGNQPQHF. In DNA, the CDR3 is TGTGCCAGCAGAGGAGGGGGAAATCAGCCCCAGCATTTT.

This clone has a single count. This sequence joins TRBV5-8 and TRBJ1-1, with 9 positions matching TRBD1. There are 16 residues in the CDR3. J was trimmed by 4 bases and V by 4 bases; bases with no gene match: 11. Germline CDR1 SGHTS, CDR2 YDEGEE. The CDR3 spells CASSPRQGGPGTEAFF. DNA for the CDR3: TGTGCCAGCAGCCCTAGACAGGGGGGCCCGGGCACTGAAGCTTTCTTT.

The chain recombines TRBV19 with TRBJ1-5; tentative D call: TRBD1 (5 bases). The CDR3 is 14 amino acids. Germline V gives CDR1 LNHDA, CDR2 SQIVND (reference sequence). Trimming shortened V by 3 bases and J by 1 base, and 7 bases separated the two germline ends. The CDR3 spells CASSIWGSNQPQHF. The CDR3 coding sequence is TGTGCCAGTAGTATTTGGGGGAGCAATCAGCCCCAGCATTTT. Combining the CDR3 with reference TRBV19 and TRBJ1-5 gives the whole variable domain DGGITQSPKYLFRKEGQNVTLSCEQNLNHDAMYWYRQDPGQGLRLIYYSQIVNDFQKGDIAEGYSVSREKKESFPLTVTSAQKNPTAFYLCASSIWGSNQPQHFGDGTRLSIL.

V gene TRBV9 combines with J gene TRBJ1-1, with 9 positions matching TRBD1. The CDR3 is 16 residues long. CDR1 SGDLS and CDR2 YYNGEE come from the germline V gene. Trimming took 0 bases from V and 5 from J; bases not matched to a gene: 8. The CDR3 DNA is TGTGCCAGCAGCGTAGGTACGACAGGGGGGAGGACTGAAGCTTTCTTT. Amino acids: CASSVGTTGGRTEAFF.

V gene TRBV4-1 combines with J gene TRBJ2-6; the match to TRBD2 covers 7 bases. Trimming took 5 bases from V and 2 from J; bases not matched to a gene: 3. The CDR3 has 15 residues. The germline V gene encodes CDR1 MGHRA and CDR2 YSYEKL. For the CDR3, the DNA is TGCGCCAGCAGCGGGGGGGTTACTGGGGCCAACGTCCTGACTTTC. Translated, it gives CASSGGVTGANVLTF.

The J gene is TRBJ2-1, the V gene TRBV5-1, with 8 bases matching TRBD2. This CDR3 is 15 amino acids long. The junction had 7 bases not matched to a gene; V was cut back by 0 bases and J by 8 bases. Per the germline V gene, CDR1 is SGHRS and CDR2 is YFSETQ. The CDR3 DNA is TGCGCCAGCAGCTTGGGTCTGCGGGAGGAAGATGAGCAGTTCTTC. Its translation: CASSLGLREEDEQFF.

For the CDR3, the DNA is TGTGCCAGCAGCTTTGGACTAGCGGGACCCCACGAGCAGTACTTC. This gives the protein CASSFGLAGPHEQYF. The chain links TRBV2 to TRBJ2-7, with TRBD2 matching over 12 bases. The CDR3 sequence is 15 residues long. The V gene's germline CDR1 is SNHLY and CDR2 FYNNEI. Trimming took 6 bases from V and 5 from J; bases not matched to a gene: 8.

This chain connects TRBV19 to TRBJ2-1, with D possibly TRBD2 on 5 matching bases. Trimming removed 6 bases from V and 5 bases from J, with 14 bases in between. The CDR3 is 14 amino acids. Germline V gene sequence: CDR1 LNHDA, CDR2 SQIVND (reference sequence). CDR3 sequence (DNA): TGTGCCAGTAGGGAGGCTCCGAGGAACAATGAGCAGTTCTTC. It yields the protein CASREAPRNNEQFF. Based on the CDR3 plus reference TRBV19 and TRBJ2-1, the full variable domain is DGGITQSPKYLFRKEGQNVTLSCEQNLNHDAMYWYRQDPGQGLRLIYYSQIVNDFQKGDIAEGYSVSREKKESFPLTVTSAQKNPTAFYLCASREAPRNNEQFFGPGTRLTVL.

This clone has just a few counts. This chain joins TRBV6-5 and TRBJ2-7; 7 bases line up with TRBD1. Looked up from germline, CDR1 is MNHEY and CDR2 is SVGAGI. The CDR3 runs to 14 residues. V was clipped by 8 bases and J by 5 bases; unmatched bases: 12. The CDR3 coding sequence is TGTGCCAGCTTAAAAGGGGACAGAGTTAACGAGCAGTACTTC. This gives the protein CASLKGDRVNEQYF.